The text below deals with one T cell receptor (beta chain). Its specificity is not known. The data derive from a study of cytomegalovirus exposure and HLA in healthy donors. Study conclusions and caveats: CMV antigen specificity was confirmed in vitro for a few CMV-associated chains.

Using immunoSEQ multiplex PCR, the repertoire was profiled, and TCRdb retains in-frame clones only, with some absent. This table holds tens of thousands of clones, roughly 80% found once. Among the roughly 110 subjects of the validation cohort, separate from the approximately 660-subject first cohort, were the donors. The CDR3 runs to 15 residues. Germline V gene lookup returns CDR1 MGHRA and CDR2 YSYEKL. J gave up 7 bases and V 2 bases, and 5 bases lay outside the gene matches. This chain links TRBV4-1 with TRBJ2-2; 9 positions agree with TRBD1. The source of this sequence is a young woman in good health and CMV-seropositive. Sequencing was carried out using PBMCs. CDR3 sequence reads: CASSQFGQGSGELFF. The CDR3 nucleotides are TGCGCCAGCAGCCAATTTGGACAGGGGAGCGGGGAGCTGTTTTTT.